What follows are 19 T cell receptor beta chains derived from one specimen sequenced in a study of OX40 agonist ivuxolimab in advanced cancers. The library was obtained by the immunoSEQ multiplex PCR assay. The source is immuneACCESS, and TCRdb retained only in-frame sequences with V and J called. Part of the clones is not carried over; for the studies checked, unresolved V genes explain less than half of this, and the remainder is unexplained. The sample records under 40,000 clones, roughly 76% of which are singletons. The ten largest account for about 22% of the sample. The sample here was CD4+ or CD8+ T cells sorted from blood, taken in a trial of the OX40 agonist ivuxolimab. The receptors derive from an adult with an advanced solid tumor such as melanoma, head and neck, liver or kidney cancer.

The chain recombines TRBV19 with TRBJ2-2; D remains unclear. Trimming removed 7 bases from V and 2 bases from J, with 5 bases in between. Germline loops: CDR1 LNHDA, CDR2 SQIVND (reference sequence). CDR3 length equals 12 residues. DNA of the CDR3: TGTGCCAGTAACCTAAACACCGGGGAGCTGTTTTTT. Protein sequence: CASNLNTGELFF.

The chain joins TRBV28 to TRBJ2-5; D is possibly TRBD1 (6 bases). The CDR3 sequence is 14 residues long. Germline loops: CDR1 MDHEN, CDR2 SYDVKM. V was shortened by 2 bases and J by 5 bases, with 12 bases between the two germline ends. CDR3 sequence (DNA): TGTGCCAGCAGTTTAGGCAGGGGCGGTGAGACCCAGTACTTC. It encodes CASSLGRGGETQYF.

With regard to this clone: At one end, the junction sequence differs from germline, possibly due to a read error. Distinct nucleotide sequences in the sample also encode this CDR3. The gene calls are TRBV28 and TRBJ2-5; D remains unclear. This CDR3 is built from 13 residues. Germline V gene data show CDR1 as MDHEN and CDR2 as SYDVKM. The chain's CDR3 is CASSSPAQETQYF. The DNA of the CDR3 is TGTGCCAGCAGTTCGCCTGCTCAAGAGACCCAATACTTC.

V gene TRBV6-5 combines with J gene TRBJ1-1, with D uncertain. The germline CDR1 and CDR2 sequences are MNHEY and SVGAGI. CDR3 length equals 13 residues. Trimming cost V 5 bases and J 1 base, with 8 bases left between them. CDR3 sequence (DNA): TGTGCCAGCAGTGGGAACACGAACACTGAAGCTTTCTTT. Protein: CASSGNTNTEAFF.

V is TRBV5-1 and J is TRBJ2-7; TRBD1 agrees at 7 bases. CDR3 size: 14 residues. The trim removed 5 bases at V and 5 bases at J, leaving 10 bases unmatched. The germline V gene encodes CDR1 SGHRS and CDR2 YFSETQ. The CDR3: CASSSGQSTNEQYF. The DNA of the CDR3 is TGCGCCAGCAGTTCGGGACAGAGTACCAACGAGCAGTACTTC.

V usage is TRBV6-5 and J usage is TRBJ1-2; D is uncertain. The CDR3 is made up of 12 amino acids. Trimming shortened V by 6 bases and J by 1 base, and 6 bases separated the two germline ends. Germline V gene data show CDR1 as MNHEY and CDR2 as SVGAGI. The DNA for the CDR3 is TGTGCCAGCAGGAAGTTTAACTATGGCTACACCTTC. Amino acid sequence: CASRKFNYGYTF.

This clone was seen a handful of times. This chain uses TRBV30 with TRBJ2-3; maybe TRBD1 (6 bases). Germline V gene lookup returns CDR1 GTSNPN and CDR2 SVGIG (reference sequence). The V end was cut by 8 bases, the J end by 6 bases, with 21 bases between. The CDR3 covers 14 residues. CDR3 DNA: TGTGCCGGGGGACGGGGACACAGGAGGGATACGCAGTATTTT. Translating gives CAGGRGHRRDTQYF.

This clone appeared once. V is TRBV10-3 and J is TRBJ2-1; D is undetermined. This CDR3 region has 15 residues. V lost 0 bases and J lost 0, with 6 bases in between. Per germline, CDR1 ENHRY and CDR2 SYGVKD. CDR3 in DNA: TGTGCCATCAGTGAGTCAGGTTTCTCCTACAATGAGCAGTTCTTC. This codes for CAISESGFSYNEQFF.

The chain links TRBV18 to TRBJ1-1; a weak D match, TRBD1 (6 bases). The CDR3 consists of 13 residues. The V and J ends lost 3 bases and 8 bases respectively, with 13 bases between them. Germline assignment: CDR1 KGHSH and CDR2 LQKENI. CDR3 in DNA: TGTGCCAGCTCACCGAGCACAGGGTCCGAAGCTTTCTTT. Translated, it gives CASSPSTGSEAFF.

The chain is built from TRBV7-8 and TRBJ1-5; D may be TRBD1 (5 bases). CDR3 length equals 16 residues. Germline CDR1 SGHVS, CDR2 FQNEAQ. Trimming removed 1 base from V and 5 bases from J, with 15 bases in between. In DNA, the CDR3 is TGTGCCAGCAGCTTAGGGGGCCCTTTAGGTTATCAGCCCCAGCATTTT. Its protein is CASSLGGPLGYQPQHF.

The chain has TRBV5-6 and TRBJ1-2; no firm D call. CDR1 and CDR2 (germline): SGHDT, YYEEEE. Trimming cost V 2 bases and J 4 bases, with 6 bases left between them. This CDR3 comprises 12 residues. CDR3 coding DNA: TGTGCCAGCAGCTTTGGGAGCTATGGCTACACCTTC. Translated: CASSFGSYGYTF.

CDR3 DNA: TGTGCCAGCAGTTCCGTGGGACAGCGGCCTAGCACAGATACGCAGTATTTT. This codes for CASSSVGQRPSTDTQYF. The rearrangement links TRBV27 to TRBJ2-3; 7 nucleotides match TRBD1. There are 17 residues in the CDR3. Germline CDR1 reads MNHEY; CDR2 reads SMNVEV (reference sequence). V was clipped by 4 bases and J by 0 bases; unmatched bases: 10.

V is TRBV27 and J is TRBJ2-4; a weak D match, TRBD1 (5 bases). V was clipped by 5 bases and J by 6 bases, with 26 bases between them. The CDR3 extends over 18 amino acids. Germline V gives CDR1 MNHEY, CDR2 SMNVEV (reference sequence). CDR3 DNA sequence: TGTGCCAGCAGTAAACCCAAACGGGCAGGGTCGGATGCAAACATTCAGTACTTC. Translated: CASSKPKRAGSDANIQYF.

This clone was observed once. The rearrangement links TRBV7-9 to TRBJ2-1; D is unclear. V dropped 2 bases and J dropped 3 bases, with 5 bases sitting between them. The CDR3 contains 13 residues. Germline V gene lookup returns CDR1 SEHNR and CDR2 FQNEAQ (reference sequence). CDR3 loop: CASSLIGYNEQFF. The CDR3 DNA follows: TGTGCCAGCAGCTTAATAGGCTACAATGAGCAGTTCTTC.

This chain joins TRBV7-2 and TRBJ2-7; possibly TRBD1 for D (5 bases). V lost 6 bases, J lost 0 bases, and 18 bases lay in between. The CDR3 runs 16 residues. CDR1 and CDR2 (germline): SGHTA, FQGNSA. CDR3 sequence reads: CASRYRGGGASYEQYF. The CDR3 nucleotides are TGTGCCAGCAGATATAGGGGTGGCGGCGCCTCCTACGAGCAGTACTTC.

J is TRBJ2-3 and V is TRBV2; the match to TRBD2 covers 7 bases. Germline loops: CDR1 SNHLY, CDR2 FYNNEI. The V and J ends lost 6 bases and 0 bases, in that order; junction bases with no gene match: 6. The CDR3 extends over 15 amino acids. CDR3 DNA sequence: TGTGCCAGCAGGGGGACTACCTATAGCACAGATACGCAGTATTTT. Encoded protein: CASRGTTYSTDTQYF.

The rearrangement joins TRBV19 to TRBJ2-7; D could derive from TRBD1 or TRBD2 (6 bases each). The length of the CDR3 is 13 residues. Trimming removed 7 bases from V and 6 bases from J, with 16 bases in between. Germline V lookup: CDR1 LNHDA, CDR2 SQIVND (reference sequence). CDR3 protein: CASTFSRGGEQYF. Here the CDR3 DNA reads TGTGCCAGTACCTTCTCCAGGGGAGGCGAGCAGTACTTC.

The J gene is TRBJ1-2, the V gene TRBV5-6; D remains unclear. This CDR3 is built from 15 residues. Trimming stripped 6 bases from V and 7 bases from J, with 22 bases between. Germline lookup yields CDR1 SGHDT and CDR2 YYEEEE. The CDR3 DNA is TGTGCCAGCACCCTTCGGGCCTCTACGACGACTGGCTACACCTTC. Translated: CASTLRASTTTGYTF.

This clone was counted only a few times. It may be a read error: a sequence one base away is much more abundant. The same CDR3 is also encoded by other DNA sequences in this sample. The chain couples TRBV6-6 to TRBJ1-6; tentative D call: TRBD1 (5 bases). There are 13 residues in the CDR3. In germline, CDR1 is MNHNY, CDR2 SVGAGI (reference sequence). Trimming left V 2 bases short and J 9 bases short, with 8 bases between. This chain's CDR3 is CASSYQGSSPLHF. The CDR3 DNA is TGTGCCAGCAGTTACCAGGGAAGTTCACCCCTCCACTTT.